The 3 T cell receptor beta chains below were found in one sample sequenced in a study of radiotherapy plus CTLA-4 blockade in lung cancer. The repertoire was sequenced with immunoSEQ multiplex PCR; TCRdb's copy has only in-frame clones and lacks some. This table holds over 80,000 clones, more than 85% found once. Sequenced material: peripheral blood, taken from a patient treated with radiotherapy plus ipilimumab. These receptors were collected from a human donor with non-small cell lung cancer that progressed on radiotherapy plus ipilimumab.

The V gene is TRBV11-2, the J gene TRBJ2-7; no firm D call. V was trimmed by 1 base and J by 0 bases, leaving 10 bases between them. Germline V gene sequence: CDR1 SGHAT, CDR2 FQNNGV. The CDR3 sequence is 15 residues long. CDR3 sequence (DNA): TGTGCCAGCAGCTTAGGGGCGACATCCTCCTACGAGCAGTACTTC. Translating gives CASSLGATSSYEQYF.

The chain employs TRBV10-3 and TRBJ1-4; D unresolved. V shed 4 bases and J shed 8 bases, with 14 bases lying between them. The CDR3 loop spans 14 amino acids. Germline CDR1 reads ENHRY; CDR2 reads SYGVKD. The CDR3: CAISGAPDREKLFF. DNA of the CDR3: TGTGCCATCAGTGGTGCCCCCGATAGGGAAAAACTGTTTTTT.

This rearrangement joins TRBV10-3 to TRBJ1-2; 7 nucleotides align to TRBD1. The trim removed 4 bases at V and 2 bases at J, leaving 4 bases unmatched. Germline V gene sequence: CDR1 ENHRY, CDR2 SYGVKD. The CDR3 is 14 residues long. CDR3 sequence reads: CAISARDRNYGYTF. The CDR3 bases are TGTGCCATCAGTGCCCGGGACAGAAACTATGGCTACACCTTC.